This record concerns one T cell receptor (beta chain) sequence. This sample is drawn from a study of blood T cell repertoires in COVID-19. Study overall: Specimens from acute and convalescent COVID-19 originated in the United States, Italy and Spain. T cells, B-cell-depleted T cells, or PBMCs provided the cDNA or gDNA that served as material.

The protocol was immunoSEQ multiplex PCR, while the TCRdb copy is restricted to in-frame clones and leaves out a portion. The profile shows about 52,000 clones, about 83% of them singletons. Trimming took 6 bases from V and 5 from J; bases not matched to a gene: 5. CDR1 and CDR2 (germline): SGHTA, FQGNSA. This CDR3 has 13 residues. The chain has TRBV7-2 and TRBJ2-5, with 8 bases matching TRBD1. The source material was peripheral blood. This receptor was identified in an elderly woman with acute or convalescent COVID-19. The CDR3 here is CASRFQGAETQYF. The CDR3 nucleotides read TGTGCCAGCAGATTTCAGGGGGCCGAGACCCAGTACTTC.